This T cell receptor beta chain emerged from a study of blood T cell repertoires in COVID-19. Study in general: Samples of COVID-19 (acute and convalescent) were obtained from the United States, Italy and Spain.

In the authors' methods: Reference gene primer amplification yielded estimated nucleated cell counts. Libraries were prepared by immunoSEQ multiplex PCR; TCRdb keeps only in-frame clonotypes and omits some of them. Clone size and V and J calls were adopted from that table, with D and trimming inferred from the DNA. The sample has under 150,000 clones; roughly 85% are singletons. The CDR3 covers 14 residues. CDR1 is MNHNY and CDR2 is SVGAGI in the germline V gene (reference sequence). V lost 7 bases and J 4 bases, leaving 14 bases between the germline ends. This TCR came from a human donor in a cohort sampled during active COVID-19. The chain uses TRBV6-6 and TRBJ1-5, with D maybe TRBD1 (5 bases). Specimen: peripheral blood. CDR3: CASTLGGGNQPQHF. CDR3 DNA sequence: TGTGCCAGCACCTTGGGGGGGGGAAATCAGCCCCAGCATTTT.